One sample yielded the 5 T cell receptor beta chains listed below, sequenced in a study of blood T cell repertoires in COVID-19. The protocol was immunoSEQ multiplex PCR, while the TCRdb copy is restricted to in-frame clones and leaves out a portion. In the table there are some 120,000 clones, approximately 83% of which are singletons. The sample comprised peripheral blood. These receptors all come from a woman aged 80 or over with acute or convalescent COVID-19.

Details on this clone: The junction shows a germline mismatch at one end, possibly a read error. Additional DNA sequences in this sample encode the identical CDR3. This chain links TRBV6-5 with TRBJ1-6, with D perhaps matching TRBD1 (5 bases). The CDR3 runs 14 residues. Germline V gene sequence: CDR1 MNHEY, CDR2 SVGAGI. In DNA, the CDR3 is TGCGCCAGCAGTTGGCAGCCGGGGGGTTCACCCCTCCACTTT. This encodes CASSWQPGGSPLHF.

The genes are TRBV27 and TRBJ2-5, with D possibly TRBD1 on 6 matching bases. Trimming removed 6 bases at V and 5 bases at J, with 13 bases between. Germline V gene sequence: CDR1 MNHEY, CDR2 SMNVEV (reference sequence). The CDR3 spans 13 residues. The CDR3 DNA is TGTGCCAGCAGGCGGGCAGGGGATGAGACCCAGTACTTC. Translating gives CASRRAGDETQYF.

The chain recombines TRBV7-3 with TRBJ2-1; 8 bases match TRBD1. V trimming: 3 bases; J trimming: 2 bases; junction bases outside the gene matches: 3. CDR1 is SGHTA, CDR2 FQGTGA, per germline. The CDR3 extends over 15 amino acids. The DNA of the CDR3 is TGTGCCAGCAGCTTGGCGACAGGGGCCTACAATGAGCAGTTCTTC. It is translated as CASSLATGAYNEQFF.

In DNA form, the CDR3 reads TGTGCCAGCAGCGCGCTCGCTGGAGGGGGCTCGGGGGCCAACGTCCTGACTTTC. This gives the protein CASSALAGGGSGANVLTF. V is TRBV9 and J is TRBJ2-6; tentatively, D is TRBD1 (7 bases). V was clipped by 3 bases and J by 4 bases, with 20 bases between them. CDR1 is SGDLS and CDR2 is YYNGEE in the germline V gene. The CDR3 has 18 amino acids.

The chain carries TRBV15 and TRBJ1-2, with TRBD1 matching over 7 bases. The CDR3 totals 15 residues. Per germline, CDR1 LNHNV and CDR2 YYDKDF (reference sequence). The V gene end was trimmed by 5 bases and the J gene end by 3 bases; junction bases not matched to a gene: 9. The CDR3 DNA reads TGTGCCACCAGCGAGGGGACAGTACAATACTATGGCTACACCTTC. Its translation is CATSEGTVQYYGYTF.